This T cell receptor delta chain was profiled in a study of Vδ1+ human thymocytes (dated by TCRdb to 2016 to 2019). For the wider study: As a data resource, the study described the mRNA-level TRG and TRD CDR3 repertoires of highly purified Vdelta1+ thymocytes obtained from young children. Validation of the multiplex-based CDR3 amplicon strategy against 5'RACE-based CDR3 amplicon generation methods had been performed previously. What the work shows at the level of the full study, not this receptor alone: Although sort purity was high, approximately 21% of thymic TRD sequences were Vdelta2 (with a few Vdelta3), in contrast to the peripheral blood Vdelta1+ controls. In contrast to oligoclonal peripheral blood repertoires, thymic TRG and TRD repertoires appeared to be highly polyclonal with Gaussian CDR3 length distributions. Because unexpected Vdelta2 sequences could lead to misinterpretation of bulk repertoire data, the authors recommended using highly purified populations and single-cell validation. Many TRG clonotypes were found to be shared between donors (up to about 6.9x10^3), whereas TRD repertoires were found to be essentially private (max about 120 shared). Because no clustering by age or sex was seen, donors were not stratified by age or sex in the analyses.

RNA extraction was performed with the RNeasy mini kit, and reverse transcription was done with Superscript III. Multiplex PCR was used to generate CDR3 amplicons, with pooled V-gene forward primers and a constant-region reverse primer carrying Illumina adaptor overhangs. After gel purification, amplicons were indexed with Nextera index primers over about 8 extra PCR cycles and were then purified with AMPure XP beads. Sequencing of libraries was performed on an Illumina MiSeq using paired-end 250 bp reads, dual indexing and a roughly 20% PhiX spike-in. As for how the authors treated the data: Reads were quality checked with FastQC, and TRG read pairs were merged with ea-utils fastq-join. IMGT/HighV-QUEST was used to annotate sequences, retaining only productive sequences with an unambiguous V-gene assignment, and each clonotype was defined by an identical CDR3 sequence. For downstream analysis, VDJtools 1.1.1, tcR 2.2.3, Treemap and vegan Shannon diversity in R 3.4.4 were used. TCRdb recomputed clones from the public reads with CATT; identical DNA rows were then combined. TCRdb, not the authors, supplied the V and J calls. The sample includes approximately 25,000 delta-chain clones, with 7.4% observed a single time. The ten largest clones add up to approximately 1% of the sample.

From a lookup of the germline V gene, CDR1 and CDR2 are TSWWSYY and QGS. The CDR3 starts with the cysteine, ends with the phenylalanine, and has 20 residues. The CDR3 DNA has 60 bases and is translated from base 1. Clipping removes 4 bases from V and 0 bases from J, with 18 as the unmatched junction base count. This clone has a handful of counts. Its antigen specificity is not known. No base qualities exist here, and no much larger clone lies one base off it. Thymic samples were depleted of alphabeta T cells, then CD3+ TCRVdelta1+ TCRVdelta2- thymocytes were FACS-sorted. The purity of the sorted Vdelta1+ thymocytes was between 98% and 99.6%. The thymic specimens were obtained from 7 to 9 paediatric patients who were undergoing corrective cardiac surgery and ranged in age from 5 days to 15 months. Thymic tissue was dispersed, and mononuclear cells were isolated on a Histopaque-1077 density gradient. For staining, the antibodies used were anti-TCRVdelta1 clone TS8.2, anti-TCRVdelta2 clone B6, anti-CD3 clone HIT3a and anti-TCRalphabeta clone IP26.

The receptor chain draws on TRDV1 and TRDJ1, with TRDD3 matching 9 junction bases. Sequencing input: Vdelta1+ gamma-delta thymocytes from the thymus. Reading the label with the study, this specimen's cell subset or site is: FACS-sorted CD3+ TCRalphabeta- TCRVdelta1+ TCRVdelta2- thymocytes. This TCR came from a girl under three years old who had congenital heart surgery. This receptor carries the CDR3 CALGGDKVSHWGTYTDKLIF. The nucleotide sequence reads as follows: TGTGCTCTTGGGGGGGATAAAGTTTCTCACTGGGGGACGTACACCGATAAACTCATCTTT.